The 6 T cell receptor beta chains below were found in one sample sequenced in a study of HIV-infected patients and healthy controls. Alpha and beta constant-region primers primed reverse transcription of 400 to 500 ng RNA. Alpha and beta chain libraries were made separately by chain-specific third strand synthesis with multiplexing indices. TCRdb ran MiXCR on the 5' RACE reads and lists one entry per CDR3 protein. The data contain fewer than 25,000 distinct CDR3 sequences, more than 8% of them singletons. No cell fractionation was done, so the repertoire covers all unsorted peripheral blood T cells. Sequenced material: blood. All receptors derive from an adult in good health.

Details on this clonotype: No conserved phenylalanine or tryptophan is present at the end of the CDR3, so a read error is the likely explanation. The limits of the CDR3 on the DNA are not certain, so only TCRdb's listed CDR3 is given. The V and J genes are TRBV4-3 and TRBJ2-1; the DNA was not used to check the table's D call, TRBD1. The CDR3 has 14 amino acids, counting both end residues. Per germline, CDR1 LGHNA and CDR2 YSLEER. The chain's CDR3 is CASRPTGGYKEQCV.

As for this clonotype: A much larger clone differs from this one at a single base, so this may be a read error. This chain connects TRBV3-1 to TRBJ2-1; tentatively, D is TRBD1 or TRBD2 (5 bases each). Germline CDR1 reads LGHDT; CDR2 reads YNNKEL (reference sequence). Trimming left V 8 bases short and J 10 bases short, with 18 bases between. This CDR3 has 13 residues. CDR3 bases: TGTGCCAGCGGCCCTCCATTGGGGGAGGAGCAGTTCTTC. This encodes CASGPPLGEEQFF.

This clonotype was found once. This may be a read error: a much more frequent sequence differs by one nucleotide. J is TRBJ1-5 and V is TRBV11-2; TRBD1 agrees at 7 bases. This CDR3 region has 13 residues. Germline loops: CDR1 SGHAT, CDR2 FQNNGV. Unmatched junction bases numbered 4, after V lost 5 bases and J lost 6 bases. In nucleotides, the CDR3 is TGTGCCAGCAGCGTCGACAGGGTTCAGCCCCAGCATTTT. Protein product: CASSVDRVQPQHF.

This chain uses TRBV5-1 with TRBJ2-5; D gene uncertain. The CDR3 runs 11 residues. Trimming took off 1 base at V and 5 bases at J, with 3 bases between the two ends. Germline assignment: CDR1 SGHRS and CDR2 YFSETQ. The CDR3 region has the DNA TGCGCCAGCAGCTTGAAGGAGACCCAGTACTTC. Amino acids: CASSLKETQYF.

This clonotype was observed a few times. The chain joins TRBV6-6 to TRBJ2-6; D remains unclear. Germline CDR1 and CDR2: MNHNY and SVGAGI (reference sequence). The CDR3 spans 18 residues. V dropped 5 bases and J dropped 2 bases, with 19 bases sitting between them. This CDR3 is CASSGHVGSVTGANVLTF. In nucleotides, the CDR3 is TGTGCCAGCAGTGGTCATGTGGGGTCAGTGACTGGGGCCAACGTCCTGACTTTC.

The chain is built from TRBV9 and TRBJ2-2; a possible D gene is TRBD2 (6 bases). V gave up 6 bases and J gave up 3 bases, with 12 bases separating them. Germline CDR1 SGDLS, CDR2 YYNGEE. CDR3 length: 14 amino acids. The chain's CDR3 is CASKGGRDTGELFF. CDR3 sequence (DNA): TGTGCCAGCAAGGGAGGCAGGGACACCGGGGAGCTGTTTTTT. Looking up the rest from reference TRBV9 and TRBJ2-2 gives the full variable domain: DSGVTQTPKHLITATGQRVTLRCSPRSGDLSVYWYQQSLDQGLQFLIQYYNGEERAKGNILERFSAQQFPDLHSELNLSSLELGDSALYFCASKGGRDTGELFFGEGSRLTVL.